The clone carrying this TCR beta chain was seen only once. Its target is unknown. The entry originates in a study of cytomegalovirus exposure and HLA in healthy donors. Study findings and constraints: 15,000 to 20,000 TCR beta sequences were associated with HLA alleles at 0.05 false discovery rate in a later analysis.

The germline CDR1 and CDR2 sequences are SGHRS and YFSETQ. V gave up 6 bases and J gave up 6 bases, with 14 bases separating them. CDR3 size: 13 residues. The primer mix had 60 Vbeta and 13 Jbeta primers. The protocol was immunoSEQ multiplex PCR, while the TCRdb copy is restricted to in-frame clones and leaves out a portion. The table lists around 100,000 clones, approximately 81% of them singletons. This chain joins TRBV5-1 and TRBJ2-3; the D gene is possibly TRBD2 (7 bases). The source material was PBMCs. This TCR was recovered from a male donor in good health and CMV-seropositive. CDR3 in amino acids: CASNLPGGDTQYF. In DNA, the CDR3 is TGCGCCAGCAACCTCCCGGGGGGCGATACGCAGTATTTT.